The subject of this entry is one T cell receptor beta chain. This entry comes from a study of PD-L1 blockade in urothelial cancer. Study information: As for prior chemotherapy regimens, patients had received 0 to 3. Treatment start was followed by blood analysis at 3 weeks (second dose) and again at 6 weeks.

Synthetic TCR analog templates were spiked into all PCRs individually. Some clones are missing from TCRdb's copy, which holds only in-frame ones; the method was immunoSEQ multiplex PCR. The sample holds about 50,000 clones; 65% to 85% are singletons and the top ten take approximately 8.8%. CDR1 SGHRS and CDR2 YFSETQ come from the germline V gene. J gave up 5 bases and V 2 bases, and 6 bases lay outside the gene matches. CDR3 length: 16 amino acids. Time point denoted: peripheral blood 6 weeks after treatment start. The source material was PBMCs, sampled around atezolizumab (anti-PD-L1) treatment. The TCR originated in a man aged 70 or older with urothelial cancer. This chain joins TRBV5-1 and TRBJ2-3; 12 nucleotides align to TRBD1. This chain's CDR3 is CASSLMGQGAIDTQYF. The CDR3 nucleotides are TGCGCCAGCAGCTTAATGGGACAGGGGGCTATAGATACGCAGTATTTT.